One and the same sample provided the 19 T cell receptor beta chains below, sequenced in a study of T cells in Graves' hyperthyroidism and ophthalmopathy. RNA transcripts were the template for amplifying TCR beta CDR3 regions. Primed by the HTBI set, a first-round RT-PCR was run on the TCR CDR3. TCRdb passed the multiplex PCR reads through MiXCR, listing each CDR3 protein once. The repertoire has about 590,000 distinct CDR3 sequences, about 15% of them found once; the top ten carry less than 9.5%. The sample taken for sequencing was blood. All receptors derive from a woman in her thirties with Graves' hyperthyroidism.

V gene TRBV6-1 combines with J gene TRBJ2-1; possible D gene TRBD2, 6 bases. The CDR3 totals 15 residues. V lost 3 bases, J lost 0 bases, and 9 bases lay in between. CDR1 is MNHNS and CDR2 is SASEGT in the germline V gene. CDR3 DNA sequence: TGTGCCAGCAGTGATTGGCGGGACTCCTACAATGAGCAGTTCTTC. Amino acids: CASSDWRDSYNEQFF.

This clonotype came up once. The chain employs TRBV5-1 and TRBJ2-2; D call uncertain. This CDR3 has 12 amino acids. V dropped 7 bases and J dropped 6 bases, with 10 bases sitting between them. Germline lookup yields CDR1 SGHRS and CDR2 YFSETQ. This CDR3 is CASSWLAGELFF. CDR3 DNA: TGCGCCAGCTCTTGGTTGGCCGGGGAGCTGTTTTTT.

This clonotype was detected only a few times. The CDR3 loop reads CASSYRGRVAYNEQFF. DNA for the CDR3: TGTGCCAGCAGTTATCGGGGGAGGGTTGCCTACAATGAGCAGTTCTTC. V and J are TRBV6-1 and TRBJ2-1; the match to TRBD2 covers 7 bases. Germline-derived CDR1 and CDR2 are MNHNS and SASEGT. The CDR3 consists of 16 residues. The J segment lost 2 bases and the V segment lost 5 bases, leaving 9 bases of the junction unmatched.

This clonotype was observed at least ten times. V and J are TRBV27 and TRBJ1-5, with 9 bases matching TRBD1. CDR1 and CDR2 from the germline V gene are MNHEY and SMNVEV (reference sequence). Trimming took 6 bases from V and 6 from J; bases not matched to a gene: 6. The CDR3 is 14 residues long. CDR3 coding DNA: TGTGCCAGCAGCCCAACAGGGGGCGGTCAGCCCCAGCATTTT. Translated, it gives CASSPTGGGQPQHF.

The table lists this clonotype with a few counts. The chain couples TRBV7-6 to TRBJ2-1, with TRBD2 identical over 7 bases. This CDR3 is 17 amino acids long. Germline CDR1 SGHVS, CDR2 FNYEAQ. Losses at the gene ends were 0 bases for V and 7 bases for J; bases not matched to a gene: 12. CDR3 region: CASSLAIGLSGGNEQFF. In DNA form, the CDR3 reads TGTGCCAGCAGCTTAGCGATAGGACTATCGGGAGGTAATGAGCAGTTCTTC.

This clonotype was seen many times. The chain joins TRBV5-1 to TRBJ2-7; no clear D. Trimming removed 0 bases from V and 2 bases from J, with 9 bases in between. The CDR3 totals 14 residues. Germline CDR1 SGHRS, CDR2 YFSETQ. In nucleotides, the CDR3 is TGCGCCAGCAGCTTGGTGCCGGGCGCCTACGAGCAGTACTTC. Protein: CASSLVPGAYEQYF.

This clonotype has more than one count but fewer than ten. V usage is TRBV3-1 and J usage is TRBJ2-4; D is unclear. The CDR3 sequence is 16 residues long. Germline V gene data show CDR1 as LGHDT and CDR2 as YNNKEL (reference sequence). V lost 2 bases, J lost 9 bases, and 20 bases lay in between. The CDR3 reads CASSQPRAQRRGIQYF. The CDR3 DNA is TGTGCCAGCAGCCAACCCCGGGCCCAGAGGCGTGGCATTCAGTACTTC.

This clonotype was detected many times. The chain combines TRBV27 with TRBJ2-3; D gene uncertain. The length of the CDR3 is 19 residues. Looked up from germline, CDR1 is MNHEY and CDR2 is SMNVEV (reference sequence). The V gene lost 0 bases and the J gene lost 1 base, with 20 bases spanning the gap. The CDR3 loop reads CASSLSFPRDFGGTDTQYF. The CDR3 DNA reads TGTGCCAGCAGTTTATCTTTTCCTCGCGACTTCGGCGGCACAGATACGCAGTATTTT.

This clonotype has just a few counts. The chain recombines TRBV7-2 with TRBJ1-4, with D unresolved. V was pared by 2 bases and J by 8 bases, with 9 bases between. Germline CDR1 SGHTA, CDR2 FQGNSA. This CDR3 contains 13 residues. For the CDR3, the DNA is TGTGCCAGCAGCTTAATAGAAGGAGAAAAACTGTTTTTT. Translated, it gives CASSLIEGEKLFF.

This clonotype was detected a few times. V usage is TRBV12-3 or TRBV12-4 and J usage is TRBJ1-4; D is unresolved. CDR3 size: 14 residues. Trimming shortened V by 4 bases and J by 4 bases, and 10 bases separated the two germline ends. This CDR3 is CASSWGWRNEKLFF. Written as DNA, the CDR3 is TGTGCCAGCAGTTGGGGTTGGCGTAATGAAAAACTGTTTTTT.

The chain combines TRBV20-1 with TRBJ2-1; 10 bases map to TRBD2. J gave up 6 bases and V 1 base, and 6 bases lay outside the gene matches. The germline CDR1 and CDR2 sequences are DFQATT and SNEGSKA (reference sequence). The CDR3 sequence is 15 residues long. Here the CDR3 DNA reads TGCAGTGCTAGAGGCTCTAGCGGGAGTGGCAATGAGCAGTTCTTC. Residues: CSARGSSGSGNEQFF.

This clonotype has ten or more counts. This chain uses TRBV27 with TRBJ2-5; 8 bases are shared with TRBD2. The V gene end was trimmed by 5 bases and the J gene end by 4 bases; junction bases not matched to a gene: 3. From germline, CDR1 is MNHEY and CDR2 SMNVEV (reference sequence). The CDR3 runs 13 residues. The CDR3: CASSPLAAETQYF. Here the CDR3 DNA reads TGTGCCAGCAGTCCACTAGCGGCAGAGACCCAGTACTTC.

This clonotype was counted ten times or more. The gene calls are TRBV18 and TRBJ2-5, with 9 bases matching TRBD1. CDR3 length equals 15 residues. V shed 5 bases and J 5 bases; nucleotides not matched to a gene: 9. Germline V CDR1 and CDR2: KGHSH, LQKENI. The chain's CDR3 is CASSKLTGGEETQYF. The DNA of the CDR3 is TGTGCCAGCTCAAAGCTTACAGGGGGCGAGGAGACCCAGTACTTC.

Note on this clonotype: At one end the junction does not follow the germline gene, possibly because of a read error. The V call is TRBV6-2 or TRBV6-3, the J call TRBJ1-5; possible D gene TRBD1, 6 bases. Looked up from germline, CDR1 is MNHEY and CDR2 is SVGEGT. The CDR3 covers 13 residues. The CDR3, as DNA: TGTGCCAACAGTTACGTACAGGGTCAGCCCCAGCATTTT. As protein: CANSYVQGQPQHF.

This clonotype was recorded a few times. This chain uses TRBV5-4 with TRBJ2-1, with TRBD2 as a possible D gene (5 bases). Germline loops: CDR1 SGHNT, CDR2 YYREEE (reference sequence). The CDR3 spans 15 residues. V lost 4 bases and J 2 bases, leaving 13 bases between the germline ends. CDR3: CASSIGLVAYNEQFF. In nucleotides, the CDR3 is TGTGCCAGCAGCATCGGACTTGTGGCCTACAATGAGCAGTTCTTC.

Regarding this clonotype: Compared with germline, one end of the junction differs, possibly owing to a read error. This chain joins TRBV10-3 and TRBJ2-7; 10 nucleotides agree with TRBD1. Germline V gene sequence: CDR1 ENHRY, CDR2 SYGVKD. The CDR3 contains 16 residues. The CDR3 nucleotides are TGTGCCAGCAGTGAATTGTCCCAGGGACAGGGGCACGAGCAGTACTTC. It specifies CASSELSQGQGHEQYF.

The sample holds a few counts of this clonotype. The chain recombines TRBV24-1 with TRBJ2-1; perhaps D is TRBD1 or TRBD2 (5 bases each). Germline-derived CDR1 and CDR2 are KGHDR and SFDVKD. CDR3 size: 13 residues. With 7 bases removed from V and 8 bases from J, the gap between germline ends came to 14 bases. CDR3 sequence (DNA): TGTGCCACCAGCTTGGCAGGGAGCGATGAGCAGTTCTTC. Amino acids: CATSLAGSDEQFF.

The sample holds many counts of this clonotype. This chain links TRBV3-1 with TRBJ2-7, with TRBD2 matching 11 bases. Germline V gives CDR1 LGHDT, CDR2 YNNKEL (reference sequence). The trim removed 0 bases at V and 4 bases at J, leaving 8 bases unmatched. The CDR3 loop spans 17 amino acids. The DNA for the CDR3 is TGTGCCAGCAGCCAAGAGATACTAGCGGGAGTAGGGTACGAGCAGTACTTC. Translated: CASSQEILAGVGYEQYF.

This clonotype was recorded at least ten times. CDR3 loop: CASSCPCSLAGDEQFF. CDR3 sequence (DNA): TGTGCCAGCAGCTGCCCCTGTAGCTTAGCGGGGGATGAGCAGTTCTTC. V usage is TRBV7-9 and J usage is TRBJ2-1, with TRBD2 identical over 9 bases. This CDR3 spans 16 amino acids. V dropped 4 bases and J dropped 8; count of bases not matched to a gene: 12. The germline gives CDR1 SEHNR, CDR2 FQNEAQ (reference sequence).